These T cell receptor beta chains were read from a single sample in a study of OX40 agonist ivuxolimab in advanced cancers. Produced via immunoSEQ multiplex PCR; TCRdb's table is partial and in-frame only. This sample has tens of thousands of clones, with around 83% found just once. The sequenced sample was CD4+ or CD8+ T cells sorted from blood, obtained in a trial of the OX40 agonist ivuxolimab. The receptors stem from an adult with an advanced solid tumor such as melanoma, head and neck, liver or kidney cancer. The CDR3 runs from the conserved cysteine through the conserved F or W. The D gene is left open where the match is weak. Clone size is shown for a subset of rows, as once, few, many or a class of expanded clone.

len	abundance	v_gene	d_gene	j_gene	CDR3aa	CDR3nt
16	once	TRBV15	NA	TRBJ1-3	CATSRDGSTSGNTIYF	TGTGCCACCAGCAGAGATGGCAGCACCTCTGGAAACACCATATATTTT
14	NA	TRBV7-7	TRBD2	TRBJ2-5	CASSPAGGAETQYF	TGTGCCAGCAGCCCCGCGGGGGGTGCAGAGACCCAGTACTTC
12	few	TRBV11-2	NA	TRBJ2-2	CASSSHIWGHFF	TGTGCCAGCAGCTCACATATCTGGGGCCACTTTTTT
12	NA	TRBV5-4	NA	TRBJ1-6	CASSQVNSPLHF	TGTGCCAGCAGCCAGGTTAATTCACCCCTCCACTTT
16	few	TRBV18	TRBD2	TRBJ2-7	CASSPSTSGGGVEQYF	TGTGCCAGCTCACCATCCACTAGCGGGGGGGGTGTCGAGCAGTACTTC
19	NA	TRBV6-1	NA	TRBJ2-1	CASSELSLGRLGLGDEQFF	TGTGCCAGCAGTGAATTAAGTTTAGGGAGACTAGGCCTCGGCGATGAGCAGTTCTTC
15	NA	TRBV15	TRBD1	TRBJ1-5	CATREDRGRVQPQHF	TGTGCCACGAGGGAAGACAGGGGGCGAGTGCAGCCCCAGCATTTT
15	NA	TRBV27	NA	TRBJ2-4	CASSLRGERGNIQYF	TGTGCCAGCAGTTTAAGGGGGGAGCGCGGAAACATTCAGTACTTC
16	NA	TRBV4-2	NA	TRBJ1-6	CASSPEELRQNSPLHF	TGTGCCAGCAGCCCAGAAGAATTGAGGCAGAATTCACCCCTCCACTTT
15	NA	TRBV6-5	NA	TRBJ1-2	CASSSLAGGAVGYTF	TGTGCCAGCAGTTCTTTAGCGGGGGGCGCGGTAGGCTACACCTTC
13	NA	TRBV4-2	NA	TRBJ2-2	CASSQGGGGELFF	TGTGCCAGCAGCCAAGGGGGAGGCGGGGAGCTGTTTTTT
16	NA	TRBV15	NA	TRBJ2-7	CATSREGGTPVPEQYF	TGTGCCACCAGCAGAGAAGGAGGGACACCAGTCCCCGAGCAGTACTTC
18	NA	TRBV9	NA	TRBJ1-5	CASSVGPGGGYSNQPQHF	TGTGCCAGCAGCGTAGGTCCCGGGGGGGGTTATAGCAATCAGCCCCAGCATTTT
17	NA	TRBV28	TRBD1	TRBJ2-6	CASRDTTGGIGANVLTF	TGTGCCAGCAGGGATACGACAGGGGGTATTGGGGCCAACGTCCTGACTTTC
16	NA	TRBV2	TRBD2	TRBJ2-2	CASSRLAGGNTGELFF	TGTGCCAGCAGTCGGCTAGCGGGAGGCAACACCGGGGAGCTGTTTTTT
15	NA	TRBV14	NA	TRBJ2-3	CASSLLGTNTDTQYF	TGTGCCAGCAGCCTCCTTGGGACAAACACAGATACGCAGTATTTT
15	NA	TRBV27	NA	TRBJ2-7	CASSLSGGGGDEQYF	TGTGCCAGCAGTTTATCTGGTGGGGGAGGTGACGAGCAGTACTTC
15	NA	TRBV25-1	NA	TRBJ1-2	CASSPLFRGNYGYTF	TGTGCCAGCAGTCCCCTTTTTAGGGGAAACTATGGCTACACCTTC
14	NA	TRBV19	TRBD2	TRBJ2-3	CASSMTSGVDTQYF	TGTGCCAGTAGTATGACTAGCGGGGTAGATACGCAGTATTTT
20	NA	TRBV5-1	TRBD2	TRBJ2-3	CASSSNIGTSGHSSTDTQYF	TGCGCCAGCAGTTCAAACATCGGGACTAGCGGGCACTCTAGCACAGATACGCAGTATTTT
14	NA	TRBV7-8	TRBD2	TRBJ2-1	CASIASGSYNEQFF	TGTGCCAGCATTGCGAGCGGGAGTTACAATGAGCAGTTCTTC
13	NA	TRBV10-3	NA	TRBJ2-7	CATRARLGYEQYF	TGTGCCACTCGGGCCCGGTTGGGGTACGAGCAGTACTTC
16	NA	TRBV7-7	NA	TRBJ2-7	CASSFDLGSPRHEQYF	TGTGCCAGCAGCTTTGATCTCGGGTCCCCTCGCCACGAGCAGTACTTC
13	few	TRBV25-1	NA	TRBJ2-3	CASSGQVSGTQYF	TGTGCCAGCAGTGGACAGGTTTCTGGTACGCAGTATTTT
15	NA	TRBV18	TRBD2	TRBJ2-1	CASALLAPSYNEQFF	TGTGCCAGCGCTCTACTAGCGCCCTCCTACAATGAGCAGTTCTTC
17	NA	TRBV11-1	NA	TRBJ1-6	CASSLFGPGLVNSPLHF	TGTGCCAGCAGCTTATTCGGTCCGGGACTGGTCAATTCACCCCTCCACTTT
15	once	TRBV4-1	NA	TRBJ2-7	CASSQSPRGADEQYF	TGCGCCAGCAGCCAATCGCCGAGGGGTGCGGACGAGCAGTACTTC
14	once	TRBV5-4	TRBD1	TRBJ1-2	CASNLPGQGYGYTF	TGTGCCAGCAACCTCCCCGGACAGGGATATGGCTACACCTTC
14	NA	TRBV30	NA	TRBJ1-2	CAWSVRTANYGYTF	TGTGCCTGGAGTGTAAGGACAGCTAACTATGGCTACACCTTC
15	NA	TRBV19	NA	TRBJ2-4	CASRQENLAKNIQYF	TGTGCCAGTAGGCAGGAAAACCTAGCCAAAAACATTCAGTACTTC
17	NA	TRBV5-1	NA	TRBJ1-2	CASSLRAYGGYNYGYTF	TGCGCCAGCAGCTTGAGGGCCTACGGGGGATACAACTATGGCTACACCTTC
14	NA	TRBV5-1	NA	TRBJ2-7	CASSLAQGPYEQYF	TGCGCCAGCAGCTTGGCTCAGGGTCCCTACGAGCAGTACTTC
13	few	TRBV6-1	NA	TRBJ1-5	CASRPDGNQPQHF	TGTGCCAGCAGACCGGACGGGAATCAGCCCCAGCATTTT
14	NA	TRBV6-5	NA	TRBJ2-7	CASSYGSTAYEQYF	TGTGCCAGCAGTTACGGTTCGACAGCCTACGAGCAGTACTTC
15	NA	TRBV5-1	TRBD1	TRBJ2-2	CASSLGDRDTGELFF	TGCGCCAGCAGCTTGGGGGACAGGGACACCGGGGAGCTGTTTTTT
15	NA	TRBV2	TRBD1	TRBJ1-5	CASRPTGTGIKPQHF	TGTGCCAGCAGACCGACCGGGACAGGGATAAAGCCCCAGCATTTT
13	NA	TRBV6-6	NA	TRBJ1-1	CASSLIKNTEAFF	TGTGCCAGCAGCTTGATCAAGAACACTGAAGCTTTCTTT
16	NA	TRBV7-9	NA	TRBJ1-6	CASSFRTGTNNSPLHF	TGTGCCAGCAGCTTCCGCACCGGGACAAATAATTCACCCCTCCACTTT
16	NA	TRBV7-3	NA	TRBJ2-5	CASSLAGAPIGETQYF	TGTGCCAGCAGCTTAGCCGGCGCACCTATCGGGGAGACCCAGTACTTC
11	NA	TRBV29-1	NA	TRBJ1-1	CSGWGVTEAFF	TGCAGCGGTTGGGGAGTCACTGAAGCTTTCTTT
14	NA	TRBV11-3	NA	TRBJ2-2	CASSFGGVTGELFF	TGTGCCAGCAGCTTCGGGGGTGTCACCGGGGAGCTGTTTTTT
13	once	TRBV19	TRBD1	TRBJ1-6	CASSQTGESPLHF	TGTGCCAGTAGTCAGACAGGGGAATCACCCCTCCACTTT
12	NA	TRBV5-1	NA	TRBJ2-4	CASSPGPAIQYF	TGCGCCAGCAGCCCTGGGCCAGCCATTCAGTACTTC
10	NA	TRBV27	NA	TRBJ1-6	CASSYSPLHF	TGTGCCAGCAGTTATTCACCCCTCCACTTT
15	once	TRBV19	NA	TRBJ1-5	CASSPRYYSNQPQHF	TGTGCCAGTAGTCCACGATACTATAGCAATCAGCCCCAGCATTTT
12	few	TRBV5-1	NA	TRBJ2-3	CASSLPTDTQYF	TGCGCCAGCAGCTTACCCACAGATACGCAGTATTTT
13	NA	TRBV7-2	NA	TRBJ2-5	CASSPGPEKTQYF	TGTGCCAGCAGCCCGGGACCAGAAAAGACCCAGTACTTC
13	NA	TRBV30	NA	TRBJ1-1	CAWSVGLNTEAFF	TGTGCCTGGAGTGTAGGATTGAACACTGAAGCTTTCTTT
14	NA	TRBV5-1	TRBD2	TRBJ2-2	CASKGGSSTGELFF	TGCGCCAGCAAGGGCGGGAGCAGTACCGGGGAGCTGTTTTTT
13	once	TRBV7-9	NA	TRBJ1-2	CASIPGGGDGYTF	TGTGCCAGCATTCCCGGCGGAGGGGATGGCTACACCTTC
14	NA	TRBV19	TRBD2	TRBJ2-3	CASTASGIQDTQYF	TGTGCCAGTACGGCTAGCGGGATTCAAGATACGCAGTATTTT
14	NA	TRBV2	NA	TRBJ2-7	CASSDGGLSYEQYF	TGTGCCAGCAGTGACGGGGGACTTTCCTACGAGCAGTACTTC
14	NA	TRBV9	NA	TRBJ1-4	CASSVGGENEKLFF	TGTGCCAGCAGCGTAGGAGGGGAAAATGAAAAACTGTTTTTT
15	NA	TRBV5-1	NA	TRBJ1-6	CASSLDRGGYSPLHF	TGCGCCAGCAGCTTGGACCGGGGAGGTTATTCACCCCTCCACTTT
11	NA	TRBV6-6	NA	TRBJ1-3	CASSERDTIYF	TGTGCCAGCAGCGAGAGGGACACCATATATTTT
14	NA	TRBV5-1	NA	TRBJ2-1	CASSRSGSYNEQFF	TGCGCCAGCAGTCGTAGCGGCTCCTACAATGAGCAGTTCTTC